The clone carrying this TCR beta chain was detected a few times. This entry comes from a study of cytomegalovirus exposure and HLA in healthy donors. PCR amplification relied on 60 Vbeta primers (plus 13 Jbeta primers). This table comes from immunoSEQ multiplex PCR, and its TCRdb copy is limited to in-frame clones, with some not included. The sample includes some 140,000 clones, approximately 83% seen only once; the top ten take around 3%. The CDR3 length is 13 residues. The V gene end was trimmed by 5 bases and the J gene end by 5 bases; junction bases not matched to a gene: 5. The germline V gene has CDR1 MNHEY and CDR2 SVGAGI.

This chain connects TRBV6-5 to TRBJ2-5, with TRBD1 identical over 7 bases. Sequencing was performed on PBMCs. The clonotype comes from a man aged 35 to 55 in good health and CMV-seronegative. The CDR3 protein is CASSNRGRETQYF. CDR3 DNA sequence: TGTGCCAGCAGTAACAGGGGACGGGAGACCCAGTACTTC.